In its sample, the clone carrying this T cell receptor (beta chain) was seen once. Its antigen is currently unknown. This sample is drawn from a study of CD8+ T cells in alopecia areata. Study-wide background: The drug, oral tofacitinib, was given to treated patients at 5 to 10 mg twice daily. Tofacitinib was given for 6 to 18 months, then stopped for 6 months.

General study results and limits: Scalp data also include sequences from resident alphabeta T cells of normal skin.

The ends lost 0 bases at V and 6 bases at J; junction bases unmatched: 11. CDR3 length equals 17 residues. CDR1 is SGHRS, CDR2 YFSETQ, per germline. Patients with alopecia areata provided lesional scalp punch biopsies as well as peripheral blood. In each case, RNA was isolated and then reverse transcribed into cDNA as the sequencing template. Clones were read by immunoSEQ multiplex PCR, and TCRdb kept only the in-frame ones, dropping some. In the table there are about 98,000 clones, about 45% of which are singletons. Sequences were obtained from CD4+ T cells sorted from blood. V gene TRBV5-1 combines with J gene TRBJ2-7; 11 nucleotides align to TRBD2. This receptor was obtained from a human donor with alopecia areata. CDR3: CASSLGGLAVRMPEQYF. CDR3 coding DNA: TGCGCCAGCAGCTTGGGGGGACTAGCGGTTCGGATGCCCGAGCAGTACTTC. The variable domain in full, with the rest retrieved from reference TRBV5-1 and TRBJ2-7, is KAGVTQTPRYLIKTRGQQVTLSCSPISGHRSVSWYQQTPGQGLQFLFEYFSETQRNKGNFPGRFSGRQFSNSRSEMNVSTLELGDSALYLCASSLGGLAVRMPEQYFGPGTRLTVT.